The rows below give T cell receptor beta chains drawn from one sample of a study of T cells in Graves' hyperthyroidism and ophthalmopathy. MiXCR, applied by TCRdb to the multiplex PCR reads, yields one record per CDR3 protein. Seen here are 200,000 to 300,000 distinct CDR3 sequences, around 24% observed once, and the top ten hold roughly 35%. The sequencing sample was made of blood. These receptors were taken from a woman between 35 and 50 years old with Graves' ophthalmopathy. Each CDR3 is given with its conserved first and last residue. D genes are given only for firm matches. Clone size is given for some rows only: seen once, a few or many times, or a class if the clone is expanded.

j_call: TRBJ2-7
clone_size: many
d_call: TRBD1
v_call: TRBV10-3
cdr3_nt: TGTGCCATCAGTGACGTACCGGGACAGGGCCCCTACGAGCAGTACTTC
cdr3_aa: CAISDVPGQGPYEQYF

j_call: TRBJ1-3
clone_size: many
d_call: -
v_call: TRBV2
cdr3_nt: TGTGCCAGCATTTATTACGCGGCCGCTGGAAACACCATATATTTT
cdr3_aa: CASIYYAAAGNTIYF

j_call: TRBJ2-7
clone_size: -
d_call: TRBD1
v_call: TRBV20-1
cdr3_nt: TGCAGTGTCCTACTGCCAGGGGGCCACGAGCAGTACTTC
cdr3_aa: CSVLLPGGHEQYF

j_call: TRBJ1-2
clone_size: -
d_call: -
v_call: TRBV19
cdr3_nt: TGTGCCAGTAGTATACCCTGGGACGATTATGGCTACACCTTC
cdr3_aa: CASSIPWDDYGYTF

j_call: TRBJ2-7
clone_size: -
d_call: TRBD2
v_call: TRBV6-1
cdr3_nt: TGTGCCAGCAGTAAACTAGCGGGAGTAGTCTACGAGCAGTACTTC
cdr3_aa: CASSKLAGVVYEQYF

j_call: TRBJ1-2
clone_size: -
d_call: -
v_call: TRBV29-1
cdr3_nt: -
cdr3_aa: CSVGGGIDANYGYIF

j_call: TRBJ2-7
clone_size: many
d_call: TRBD2
v_call: TRBV4-1
cdr3_nt: TGCGCCAGCAGCCGCATAGCGGGAGTTGCAAACGAGCAGTACTTC
cdr3_aa: CASSRIAGVANEQYF

j_call: TRBJ2-2
clone_size: many
d_call: -
v_call: TRBV4-1
cdr3_nt: TGCGCCAGCAGTCCCCTTATTAACACCGGGGAGCTGTTTTTT
cdr3_aa: CASSPLINTGELFF

j_call: TRBJ1-5
clone_size: many
d_call: -
v_call: TRBV20-1
cdr3_nt: TGCAGTACTACAGGGAATAGCAATCAGCCCCAGCATTTT
cdr3_aa: CSTTGNSNQPQHF

j_call: TRBJ1-1
clone_size: many
d_call: -
v_call: TRBV28
cdr3_nt: TGTGCCAGCTCCTTGGGCGGCCCGACAAACACTGAAGCTTTCTTT
cdr3_aa: CASSLGGPTNTEAFF

j_call: TRBJ2-7
clone_size: many
d_call: -
v_call: TRBV20-1
cdr3_nt: TGCAGTGCTTGGAGTCTATACGAGCAGTACTTC
cdr3_aa: CSAWSLYEQYF